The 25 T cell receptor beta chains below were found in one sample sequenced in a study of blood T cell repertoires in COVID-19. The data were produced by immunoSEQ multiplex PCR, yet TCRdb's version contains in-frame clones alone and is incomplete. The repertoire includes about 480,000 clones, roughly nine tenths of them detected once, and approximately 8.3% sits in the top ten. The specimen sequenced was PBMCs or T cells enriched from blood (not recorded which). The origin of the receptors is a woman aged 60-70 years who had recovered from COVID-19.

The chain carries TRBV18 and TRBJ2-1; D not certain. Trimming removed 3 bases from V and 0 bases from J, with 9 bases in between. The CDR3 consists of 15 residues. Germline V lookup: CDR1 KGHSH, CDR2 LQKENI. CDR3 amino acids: CASSPSLSSYNEQFF. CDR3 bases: TGTGCCAGCTCACCGAGTCTTAGCTCCTACAATGAGCAGTTCTTC.

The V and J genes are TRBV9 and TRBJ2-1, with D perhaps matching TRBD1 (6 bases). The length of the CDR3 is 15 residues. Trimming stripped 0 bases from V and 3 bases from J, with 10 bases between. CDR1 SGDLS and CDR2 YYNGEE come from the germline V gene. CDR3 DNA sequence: TGTGCCAGCAGCGTAGAGGGGGACAACTACAATGAGCAGTTCTTC. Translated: CASSVEGDNYNEQFF.

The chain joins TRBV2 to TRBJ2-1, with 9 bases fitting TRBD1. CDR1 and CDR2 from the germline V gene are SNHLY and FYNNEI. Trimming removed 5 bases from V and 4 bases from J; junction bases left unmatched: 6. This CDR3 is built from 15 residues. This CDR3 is CASSQGQGAYNEQFF. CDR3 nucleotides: TGTGCCAGCAGTCAGGGACAGGGAGCATACAATGAGCAGTTCTTC.

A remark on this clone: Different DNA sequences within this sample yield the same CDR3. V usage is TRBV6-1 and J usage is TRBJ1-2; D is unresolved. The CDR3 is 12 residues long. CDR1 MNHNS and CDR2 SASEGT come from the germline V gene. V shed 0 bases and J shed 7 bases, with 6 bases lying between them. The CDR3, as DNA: TGTGCCAGCAGTGAAGCGCGGAGTGGCTACACCTTC. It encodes CASSEARSGYTF.

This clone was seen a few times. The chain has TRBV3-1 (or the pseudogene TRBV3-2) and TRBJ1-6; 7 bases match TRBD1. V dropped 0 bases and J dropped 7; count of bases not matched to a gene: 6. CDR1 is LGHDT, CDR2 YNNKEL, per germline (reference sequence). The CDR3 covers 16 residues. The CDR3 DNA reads TGTGCCAGCAGCCAAGAAGGCGGCAGGGGGAATTCACCCCTCCACTTT. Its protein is CASSQEGGRGNSPLHF.

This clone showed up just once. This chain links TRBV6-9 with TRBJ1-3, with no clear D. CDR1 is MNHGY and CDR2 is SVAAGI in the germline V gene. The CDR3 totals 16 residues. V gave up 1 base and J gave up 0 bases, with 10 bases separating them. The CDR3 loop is CASSYFRRRSGNTIYF. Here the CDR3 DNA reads TGTGCCAGCAGTTATTTCAGGAGGCGCTCTGGAAACACCATATATTTT.

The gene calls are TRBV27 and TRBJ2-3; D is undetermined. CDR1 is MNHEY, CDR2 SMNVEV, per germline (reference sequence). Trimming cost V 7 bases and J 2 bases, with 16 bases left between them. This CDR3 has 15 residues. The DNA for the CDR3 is TGTGCCAGCAAGGCAGGCGAACTTATCACAGATACGCAGTATTTT. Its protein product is CASKAGELITDTQYF.

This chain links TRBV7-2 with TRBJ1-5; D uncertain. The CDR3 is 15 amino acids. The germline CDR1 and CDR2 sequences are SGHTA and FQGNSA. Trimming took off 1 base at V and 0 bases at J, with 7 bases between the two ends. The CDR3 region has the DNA TGTGCCAGCAGCTTAGGCGGATTTAGCAATCAGCCCCAGCATTTT. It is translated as CASSLGGFSNQPQHF. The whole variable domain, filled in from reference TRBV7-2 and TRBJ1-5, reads GAGVSQSPSNKVTEKGKDVELRCDPISGHTALYWYRQSLGQGLEFLIYFQGNSAPDKSGLPSDRFSAERTGGSVSTLTIQRTQQEDSAVYLCASSLGGFSNQPQHFGDGTRLSIL.

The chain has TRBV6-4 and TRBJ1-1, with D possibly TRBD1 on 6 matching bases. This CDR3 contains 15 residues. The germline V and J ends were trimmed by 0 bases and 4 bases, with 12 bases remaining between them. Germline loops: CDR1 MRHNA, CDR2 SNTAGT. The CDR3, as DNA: TGTGCCAGCAGTGACTCAGGGGGGGCCGCCACTGAAGCTTTCTTT. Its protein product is CASSDSGGAATEAFF.

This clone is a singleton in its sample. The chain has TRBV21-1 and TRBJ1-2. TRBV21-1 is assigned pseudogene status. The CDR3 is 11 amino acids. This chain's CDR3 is CASSGGNGYTF. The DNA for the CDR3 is TGTGCCAGCAGCGGCGGAAATGGCTACACCTTC.

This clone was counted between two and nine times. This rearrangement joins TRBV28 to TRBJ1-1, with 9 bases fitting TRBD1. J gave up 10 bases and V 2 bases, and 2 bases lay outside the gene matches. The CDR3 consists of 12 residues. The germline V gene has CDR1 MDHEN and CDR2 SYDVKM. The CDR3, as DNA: TGTGCCAGCAGTTTACAACAGGGGGCAGCTTTCTTT. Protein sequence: CASSLQQGAAFF.

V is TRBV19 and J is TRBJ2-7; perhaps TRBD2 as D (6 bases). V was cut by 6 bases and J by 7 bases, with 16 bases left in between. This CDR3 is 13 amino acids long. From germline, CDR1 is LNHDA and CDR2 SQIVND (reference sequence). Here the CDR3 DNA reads TGTGCCAGTAGCGCCGACCAGGCGGGGGAGCAGTACGTC. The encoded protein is CASSADQAGEQYV.

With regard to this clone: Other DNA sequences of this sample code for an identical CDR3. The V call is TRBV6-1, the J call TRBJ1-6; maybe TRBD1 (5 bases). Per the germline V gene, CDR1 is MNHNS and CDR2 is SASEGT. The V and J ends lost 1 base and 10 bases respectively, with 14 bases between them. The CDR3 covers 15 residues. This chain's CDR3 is CASSEVRGLRSPLHF. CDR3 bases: TGTGCCAGCAGTGAAGTGAGGGGACTACGCTCACCCCTCCACTTT.

The chain's CDR3 is CASSSRDGSPKAFF. In DNA form, the CDR3 reads TGTGCCAGCAGTTCGCGGGACGGAAGCCCGAAAGCTTTCTTT. The chain is built from TRBV27 and TRBJ1-1; D possibly corresponds to TRBD1 (5 bases). Germline V gene lookup returns CDR1 MNHEY and CDR2 SMNVEV (reference sequence). The CDR3 is made up of 14 amino acids. V was trimmed by 4 bases and J by 9 bases, leaving 18 bases between them.

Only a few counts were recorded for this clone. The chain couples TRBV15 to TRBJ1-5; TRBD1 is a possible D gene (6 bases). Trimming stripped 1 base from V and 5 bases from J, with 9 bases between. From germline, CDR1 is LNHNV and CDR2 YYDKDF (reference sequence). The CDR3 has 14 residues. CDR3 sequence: CATSRGTVDQPQHF. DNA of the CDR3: TGTGCCACCAGCAGAGGGACAGTGGATCAGCCCCAGCATTTT.

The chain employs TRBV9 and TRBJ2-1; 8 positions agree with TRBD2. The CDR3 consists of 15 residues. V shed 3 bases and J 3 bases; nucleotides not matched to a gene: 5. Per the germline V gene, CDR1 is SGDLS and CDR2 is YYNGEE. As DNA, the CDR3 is TGTGCCAGCAGCGATAGCGGGGACCTCTACAATGAGCAGTTCTTC. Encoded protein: CASSDSGDLYNEQFF.

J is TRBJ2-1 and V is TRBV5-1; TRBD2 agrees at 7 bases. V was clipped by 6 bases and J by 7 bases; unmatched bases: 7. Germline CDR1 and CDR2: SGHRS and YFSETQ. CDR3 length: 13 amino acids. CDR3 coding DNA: TGCGCCAGCATCCCCCTGGGGGGGAATGAGCAGTTCTTC. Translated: CASIPLGGNEQFF.

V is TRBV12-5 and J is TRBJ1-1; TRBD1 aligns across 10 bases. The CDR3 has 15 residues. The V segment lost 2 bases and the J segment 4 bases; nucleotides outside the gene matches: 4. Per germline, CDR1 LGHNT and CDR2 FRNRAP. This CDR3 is CASGLFRDRGTEAFF. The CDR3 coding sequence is TGTGCTAGTGGTTTGTTCCGGGACAGGGGCACTGAAGCTTTCTTT.

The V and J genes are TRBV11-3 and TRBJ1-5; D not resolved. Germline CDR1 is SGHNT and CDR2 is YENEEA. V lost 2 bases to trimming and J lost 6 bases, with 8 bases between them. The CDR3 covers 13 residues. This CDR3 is CASSLTVSQPQHF. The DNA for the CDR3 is TGTGCCAGCAGCTTAACAGTCAGTCAGCCCCAGCATTTT.

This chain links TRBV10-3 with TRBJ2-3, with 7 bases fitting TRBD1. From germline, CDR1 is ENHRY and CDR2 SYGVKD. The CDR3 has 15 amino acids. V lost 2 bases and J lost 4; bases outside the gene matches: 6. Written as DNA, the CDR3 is TGTGCCATCAGTGAGGAGGGGGCCCCGCCAGATACGCAGTATTTT. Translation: CAISEEGAPPDTQYF.

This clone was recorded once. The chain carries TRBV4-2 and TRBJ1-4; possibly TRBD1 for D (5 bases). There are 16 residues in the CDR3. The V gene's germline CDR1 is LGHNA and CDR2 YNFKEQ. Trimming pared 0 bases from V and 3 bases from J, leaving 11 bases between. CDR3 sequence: CASSQDLGQPNEKLFF. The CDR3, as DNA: TGTGCCAGCAGCCAAGACCTGGGGCAGCCTAATGAAAAACTGTTTTTT.

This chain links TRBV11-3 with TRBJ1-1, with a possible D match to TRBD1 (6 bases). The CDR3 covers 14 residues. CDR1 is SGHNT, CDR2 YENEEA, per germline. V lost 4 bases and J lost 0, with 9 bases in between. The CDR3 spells CASSSQGMNTEAFF. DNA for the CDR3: TGTGCCAGCAGCTCCCAGGGGATGAACACTGAAGCTTTCTTT.

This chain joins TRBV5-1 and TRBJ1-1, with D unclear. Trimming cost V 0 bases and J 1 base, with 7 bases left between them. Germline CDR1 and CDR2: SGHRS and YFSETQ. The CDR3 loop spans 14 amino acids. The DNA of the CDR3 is TGCGCCAGCAGCTTGGGACAAGAGAACACTGAAGCTTTCTTT. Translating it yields CASSLGQENTEAFF.

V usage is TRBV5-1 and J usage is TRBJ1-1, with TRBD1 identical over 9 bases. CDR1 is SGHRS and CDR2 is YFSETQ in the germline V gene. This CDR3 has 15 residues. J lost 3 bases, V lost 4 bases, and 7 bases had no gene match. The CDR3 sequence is CASSLTGTGYTEAFF. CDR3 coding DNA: TGCGCCAGCAGCCTCACCGGGACAGGGTACACTGAAGCTTTCTTT.

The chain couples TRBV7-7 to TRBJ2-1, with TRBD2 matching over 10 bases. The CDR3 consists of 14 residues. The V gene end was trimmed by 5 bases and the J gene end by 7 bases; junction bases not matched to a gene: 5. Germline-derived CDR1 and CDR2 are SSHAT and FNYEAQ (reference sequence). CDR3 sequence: CASSPAGGKNEQFF. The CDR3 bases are TGTGCCAGCAGCCCAGCGGGGGGGAAAAATGAGCAGTTCTTC. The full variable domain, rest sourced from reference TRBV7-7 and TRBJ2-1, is GAGVSQSPRYKVTKRGQDVTLRCDPISSHATLYWYQQALGQGPEFLTYFNYEAQPDKSGLPSDRFSAERPEGSISTLTIQRTEQRDSAMYRCASSPAGGKNEQFFGPGTRLTVL.